The 4 T cell receptor beta chains below all came from one sample that was sequenced in a study of identical twins. One entry per CDR3 protein, called by TCRdb with MiXCR from the 5' RACE reads. The sample records 1.5 million to 2 million distinct CDR3 sequences, roughly a third being singletons. Sequenced sample: cord blood. The receptor source for this set is a newborn girl in good health.

The sample holds a few counts of this clonotype. CDR3 DNA sequence: TGTGCCAGCTTGGGCAGGGGCCGTACTAACTATGGCTACACCTTC. This codes for CASLGRGRTNYGYTF. This chain uses TRBV6-1 with TRBJ1-2; the D gene is possibly TRBD1 (6 bases). The germline CDR1 and CDR2 sequences are MNHNS and SASEGT. The CDR3 covers 15 residues. The ends were cut back, 8 bases at V and 0 bases at J, with 16 bases in the middle.

This clonotype has just a few counts. V usage is TRBV27 and J usage is TRBJ1-2; D call uncertain. CDR1 and CDR2 from the germline V gene are MNHEY and SMNVEV (reference sequence). The CDR3 contains 15 residues. Trimming removed 3 bases at V and 0 bases at J, with 11 bases between. CDR3 in amino acids: CASSFSRAANYGYTF. CDR3 nucleotides: TGTGCCAGCAGTTTCTCGAGAGCAGCTAACTATGGCTACACCTTC.

The chain carries TRBV10-3 and TRBJ1-2, with D possibly TRBD1 on 5 matching bases. CDR3 length: 12 amino acids. The V gene's germline CDR1 is ENHRY and CDR2 SYGVKD. Trimming shortened V by 3 bases and J by 8 bases, and 10 bases separated the two germline ends. CDR3 amino acids: CAISESGTGYTF. In DNA, the CDR3 is TGTGCCATCAGTGAATCGGGGACCGGCTACACCTTC.

The rearrangement uses TRBV20-1 and TRBJ2-4, with 7 bases lining up with TRBD1. V trimming: 4 bases; J trimming: 3 bases; junction bases outside the gene matches: 9. This CDR3 comprises 15 residues. CDR1 is DFQATT and CDR2 is SNEGSKA in the germline V gene (reference sequence). This CDR3 reads CSAKGAREDKNIQYF. The CDR3 DNA follows: TGCAGTGCTAAGGGGGCCAGGGAAGACAAAAACATTCAGTACTTC.